This entry features one T cell receptor beta chain sequence. This clonotype was seen more than once but under ten times. It has no known antigen specificity. No qualities accompany the bases; no much larger clone lies one base away. The junction carries 7 bases between V and J, which are trimmed by 8 bases and 6 bases respectively. The CDR3, cysteine through phenylalanine, is 11 amino acids long. Only the CDR3 region is kept as DNA, spanning 33 bases read in frame from base 1. The listed sequencing device is Illumina MiSeq. TCRdb's own reprocessing of the public reads used fastp at Q25 and MiXCR and kept productive beta chains. Rows matching on CDR3 protein sequence are summarized as one entry with the most common DNA and genes. Present in this sample are tens of thousands of distinct CDR3 sequences, roughly 20% of which were seen just once. The ten largest make up 7% to 10% of the sample. These data come from a study of type 1 regulatory T cells (dated by TCRdb to about 2021). For the study in its entirety: An in vitro protocol by which a Tr1-enriched, alloantigen-specific CD4 T cell product named T-allo10 was generated was characterized in the study. T-allo10 was under clinical evaluation in patients with hematological malignancies receiving allogeneic hematopoietic stem cell transplantation. The study at large found these results: Tr1 cells showed a more restricted TCR repertoire than non-Tr1 cells, which the study interpreted as alloantigen-induced clonal expansion.

The V and J segments used are TRBV12-3 or TRBV12-4 and TRBJ2-2, with no reliable assignment of the D segment. The sequenced sample consisted of cultured type 1 regulatory T (Tr1) cells, either the whole culture or a sorted fraction (not recorded which). The sample's cell subset or site, from its label and the paper: type 1 regulatory T cells sorted from the T-allo10 product. The origin of this receptor is a human donor in good health. CDR3 region: CASREAGELFF. The nucleotide sequence reads TGTGCCAGCCGTGAGGCCGGGGAGCTGTTTTTT.